This T cell receptor (beta chain) was sequenced for a study of T cells in Graves' hyperthyroidism and ophthalmopathy (dated by TCRdb to about 2019). Describing the broader study: Peripheral blood was sampled at the time of initial diagnosis, prior to any treatment. The roughly 94 discovery patients were randomly divided into training and test sets at a 7:3 ratio. To identify TCR V-J signatures that set the groups apart, the researchers used a discovery cohort of 100 patients, made up of roughly 45 with Graves' ophthalmopathy and about 60 with stable Graves' hyperthyroidism. The study also compared thyroid tissue and blood T-cell repertoires from over 5 Graves' hyperthyroidism patients. The paper reports TCR Vbeta CDR3 sequencing of roughly 140 peripheral blood samples: around 45 ophthalmopathy, roughly 74 hyperthyroidism and around 17 progressor patients. Whether ophthalmopathy could be predicted prospectively was tested in an independent validation cohort made up of roughly 19 hyperthyroidism patients plus 17 patients who later progressed to ophthalmopathy. Once sampling was done, hyperthyroidism patients were given methimazole at a starting dose of 30 mg daily, whereas ophthalmopathy patients were given high-dose intravenous methylprednisolone.

Trimming takes 2 bases from V and 8 bases from J, and the germline ends sit 13 bases apart. CDR3 length: 14 amino acids, cysteine to phenylalanine. This entry keeps only the CDR3 DNA: 42 bases, framed from base 1. In the germline V gene (reference sequence), CDR1 corresponds to PRHDT and CDR2 to FYEKMQ. Moderately to severely active disease, a Clinical Activity Score of at least 3, a NOSPECS grade of at least 4, and a duration under 3 months were present in ophthalmopathy patients. Patients with uncontrolled infections, other autoimmune diseases, pregnancy or lactation were excluded. Clinical symptoms, serum thyroxine and TRAb, thyroid ultrasound, and orbital computed tomography formed the basis for the diagnoses. PBMCs were separated from 8 to 10 ml of fresh peripheral blood using Ficoll-Paque density gradient centrifugation. Total RNA was extracted with Trizol reagent, and quality was checked on an Agilent 2100 Bioanalyzer.

The TCR beta CDR3 regions were amplified from RNA transcripts. A first-round RT-PCR of the TCR CDR3 used the HTBI primer set with the Qiagen OneStep RT-PCR kit. The libraries were constructed in a second round of multiplex PCR and then size-selected and purified. Paired-end sequencing of the libraries was performed with 100 bp reads on an Illumina HiSeq2000. The source study handled its data this way. SOAPnuke was used to process the raw data, removing reads that contained adapters or uncalled bases, had a mean Phred below 15, or lacked an exact match to the constant primer or identifier. COPE v1.2.5 was used to merge the high-quality paired reads, and each unique nucleotide sequence was defined as a clonotype. MiTCR v1.1 was used to align clonotypes to the IMGT TRBV, TRBD and TRBJ reference segments. The analysis included only V-J combinations with a frequency above 0.0001, which together covered 99% to 99.2% of the repertoires. A TCS score was defined as the ratio between F50 (clonal expansion) and ExV (chaos), using BLOSUM62-based TCRdist between CDR3 peptides within each V-J. Welch's t-statistics and random forest reduced 500 to 650 V-J features to about 13, which were used in a naive Bayes classifier (R e1071). TCRdb reworked the public reads: Q25 trimming with fastp, MiXCR clone assembly, productive beta chains retained. Every distinct CDR3 protein forms one entry, paired with its most common genes and DNA. What appears here as the V and J calls and clone size reflects TCRdb's work, not the paper's. This sample is represented by nearly 600,000 distinct CDR3 sequences; 13% to 15% of them were singletons. The biggest ten clones account for around 7% of the sample.

General conclusions and limits of the study: In validation, the model predicted progression to ophthalmopathy with approximately 69% sensitivity and 72% to 85% specificity, a median of approximately 6.5 months before onset. No statistical method was used to fix the sample size in advance, and group allocation was not hidden from the investigators. Ophthalmopathy was separated from stable hyperthyroidism by a 13 V-J signature model, with approximately 89% sensitivity and just over 81% specificity obtained in cross-validation and 80%/75% obtained in testing. Most expanded thyroid clonotypes (frequency above 0.001) were also detected in blood, a finding suggesting that blood repertoires may reflect thyroid immune responses.

This clonotype was counted between two and nine times. Its antigen has not been determined. No base qualities exist here, and no much larger clone lies one base off it. The source material was blood. The V and J segments used are TRBV13 and TRBJ2-1; the D region possibly corresponds to TRBD2 (5 bases align). The source is a woman under 30 with Graves' ophthalmopathy. CDR3 reads: CASSLTEGMDEQFF. The sequenced DNA: TGTGCCAGCAGCTTAACAGAGGGCATGGATGAGCAGTTCTTC.